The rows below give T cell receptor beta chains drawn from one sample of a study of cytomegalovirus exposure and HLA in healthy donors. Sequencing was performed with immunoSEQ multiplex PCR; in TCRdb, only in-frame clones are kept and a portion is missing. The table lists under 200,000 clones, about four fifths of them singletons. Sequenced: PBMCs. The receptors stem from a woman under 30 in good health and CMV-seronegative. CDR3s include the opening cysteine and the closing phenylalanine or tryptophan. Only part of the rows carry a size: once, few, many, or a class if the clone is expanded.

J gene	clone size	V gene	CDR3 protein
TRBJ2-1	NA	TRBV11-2	CASSVDSSSYNEQFF
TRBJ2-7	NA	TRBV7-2	CASSGRTGQRVYEQYF
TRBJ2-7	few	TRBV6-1	CASTTDRGHYEQYF
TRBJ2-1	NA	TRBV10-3	CAISANLGTSGSESNEQFF
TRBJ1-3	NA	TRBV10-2	CASTSGAVFRHF
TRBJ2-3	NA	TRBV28	CASWKGGSPISTDTQYF
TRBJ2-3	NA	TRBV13	CASLRGGVSTDTQYF
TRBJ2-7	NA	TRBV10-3	CAISDVTSGNYEQYF
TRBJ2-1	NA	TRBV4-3	CASSQGTSGSRQDNEQFF
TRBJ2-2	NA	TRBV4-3	CASSQRTSGSGTGELFF
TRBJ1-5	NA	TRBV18	CASSASGQGQPQHF
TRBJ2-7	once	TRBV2	CASSEQGAFHEQYF
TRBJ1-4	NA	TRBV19	CASSIPREANEKLFF
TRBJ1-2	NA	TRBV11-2	CASSLTENYGYTF
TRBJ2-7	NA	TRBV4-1	CASSQGGGETGYEQYF
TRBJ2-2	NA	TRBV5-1	CASSSPGGGFTGELFF
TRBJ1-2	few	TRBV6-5	CASTQDRAGGYTF
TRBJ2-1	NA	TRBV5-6	CASSLVGLTESSYNEQFF
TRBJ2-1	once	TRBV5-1	CASSLGQGTYNEQFF
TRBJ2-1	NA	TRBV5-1	CASLRAGGTEQFF
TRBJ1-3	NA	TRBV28	CASNSPDSSGNTIYF
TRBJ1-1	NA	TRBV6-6	CASSYPEGGWNTEAFF
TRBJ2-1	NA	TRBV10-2	CASRGGSPYNEQFF
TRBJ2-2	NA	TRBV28	CASTPVQGAVRTGELFF
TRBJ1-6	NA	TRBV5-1	CASRMTGDNSPLHF
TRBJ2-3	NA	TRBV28	CASSRTGGRDTQYF
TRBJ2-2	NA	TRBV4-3	CASSQEAGDTGELFF
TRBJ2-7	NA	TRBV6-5	CASSRGLQSEQYF
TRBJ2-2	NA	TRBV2	CASGGGTGELFF
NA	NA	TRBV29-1	CSVRTGGSYEQYF
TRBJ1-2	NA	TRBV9	CASSVAAQPSHYGYTF
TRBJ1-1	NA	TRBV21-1	CASAGTLRRAFF
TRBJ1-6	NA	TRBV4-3	CASSNDRGNSPLHF
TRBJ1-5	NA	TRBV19	CASSIGDRVGQPQHF
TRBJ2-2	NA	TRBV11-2	CASSLEVRGYTGELFF
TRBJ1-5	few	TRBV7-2	CASSIRGGQPQHF
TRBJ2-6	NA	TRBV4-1	CASSQGRISGANVLTF
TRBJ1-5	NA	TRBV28	CASSFRERQPQHF
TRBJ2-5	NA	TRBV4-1	CASSPRLAGGLSEETQYF
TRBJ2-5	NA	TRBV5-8	CASSSEGDKTQYF
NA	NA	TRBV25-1	CASTKGGTSYEQYF
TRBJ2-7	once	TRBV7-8	CASSFESAGYEQYF
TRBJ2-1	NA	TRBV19	CASTPQLAGTNEQFF
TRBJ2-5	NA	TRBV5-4	CASSLPGASGRETQYF
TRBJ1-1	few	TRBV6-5	CASSLQTGTNTEAFF
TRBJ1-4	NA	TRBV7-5	CARSFRTGPNEKLFF
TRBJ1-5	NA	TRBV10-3	CAISESTGNQPQHF
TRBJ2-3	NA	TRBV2	CASRTGTGSTDTQYF
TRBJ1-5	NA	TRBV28	CASSQAENQPQHF
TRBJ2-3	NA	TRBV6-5	CASTTSGAAPDTQYF